The rows below give T cell receptor beta chains drawn from one sample of a study of long-term antiretroviral therapy in people with HIV. Libraries were prepared by immunoSEQ multiplex PCR; TCRdb keeps only in-frame clonotypes and omits some of them. Here the sample spans around 30,000 clones, around 85% being singletons. The sequencing here drew on unsorted PBMCs, taken 2.3 years after starting antiretroviral therapy. The source of these receptors is a man between 40 and 49 years old with HIV. The CDR3 runs from the conserved cysteine through the conserved F or W. A D gene is named only where the DNA matches it firmly. Size is stated for part of the rows, as once, few or many counts, or as a class when the clone is expanded.

d_call,j_call,v_call,clone_size,cdr3_aa,cdr3_nt
.,TRBJ2-3,TRBV9,.,CASSVDQTSTDTQYF,TGTGCCAGCAGCGTAGACCAGACGAGCACAGATACGCAGTATTTT
.,TRBJ2-3,TRBV29-1,once,CSVDTDTQYF,TGCAGCGTGGACACAGATACGCAGTATTTT
.,TRBJ2-6,TRBV19,.,CASSTRQGNSGANVLTF,TGTGCCAGTAGTACGAGGCAGGGAAACTCTGGGGCCAACGTCCTGACTTTC
TRBD1,TRBJ1-5,TRBV28,.,CASRTGRQPQHF,TGTGCCAGCCGGACAGGGAGACAGCCCCAGCATTTT
.,TRBJ1-1,TRBV7-3,.,CASSLIKNTEAFF,TGTGCCAGCAGCTTAATTAAGAACACTGAAGCTTTCTTT
.,TRBJ1-2,TRBV5-1,.,CASSFQGPTTGGYTF,TGCGCCAGCAGCTTTCAGGGACCCACTACGGGAGGCTACACCTTC
TRBD2,TRBJ2-1,TRBV7-9,.,CASSLAASGSNEQFF,TGTGCCAGCAGCTTAGCGGCTAGCGGGAGCAATGAGCAGTTCTTC
TRBD1,TRBJ1-5,TRBV19,.,CASDRDRDGQPQHF,TGTGCCAGTGACCGGGACAGGGACGGTCAGCCCCAGCATTTT
TRBD2,TRBJ2-1,TRBV5-6,.,CASSSELSGDAYNEQFF,TGTGCCAGCAGCTCTGAGCTCAGCGGGGACGCCTACAATGAGCAGTTCTTC
.,TRBJ2-5,TRBV6-5,.,CASSYRDRGTQYF,TGTGCCAGCAGTTACCGTGACCGGGGGACCCAGTACTTC
.,TRBJ1-5,TRBV7-9,.,CASSNPPRRDNQPQHF,TGTGCCAGCTCTAACCCGCCTCGACGAGACAATCAGCCCCAGCATTTT
TRBD1,TRBJ2-7,TRBV4-1,.,CASSQLTGGGWEQYF,TGCGCCAGCAGCCAACTGACAGGGGGCGGGTGGGAGCAGTACTTC
.,TRBJ1-3,TRBV6-1,.,CASSEEAGTGNTIYF,TGTGCCAGCAGTGAAGAGGCAGGGACTGGAAACACCATATATTTT
.,TRBJ1-4,TRBV6-1,.,CASRWATNEKLFF,TGTGCCAGCAGATGGGCAACTAATGAAAAACTGTTTTTT
.,TRBJ1-3,TRBV5-1,.,CASSLSGGSGNTIYF,TGCGCCAGCAGCTTGTCCGGGGGCTCTGGAAACACCATATATTTT
.,TRBJ2-1,TRBV6-5,.,CASSPEGWNEQFF,TGTGCCAGCAGTCCCGAGGGGTGGAATGAGCAGTTCTTC
TRBD1,TRBJ1-6,TRBV14,few,CASSQGQGFNSPLHF,TGTGCCAGCAGCCAAGGACAGGGCTTCAATTCACCCCTCCACTTT
.,TRBJ2-3,TRBV4-1,.,CASSQVLGPADTQYF,TGCGCCAGCAGCCAAGTTTTGGGGCCCGCAGATACGCAGTATTTT
.,TRBJ2-7,TRBV7-9,.,CASSVTYEQYF,TGTGCCAGCAGCGTAACTTACGAGCAGTACTTC
.,TRBJ1-4,TRBV5-8,.,CASSLGHFATNEKLFF,TGTGCCAGCAGCTTGGGGCACTTTGCAACTAATGAAAAACTGTTTTTT
.,TRBJ1-3,TRBV2,.,CASSEGGRSSGNTIYF,TGTGCCAGCAGTGAGGGGGGTCGTAGCTCTGGAAACACCATATATTTT
.,TRBJ1-5,TRBV6-1,once,CASSESEAGARRPQHF,TGTGCCAGCAGTGAAAGTGAAGCGGGGGCCAGGCGGCCCCAGCATTTT
.,TRBJ1-1,TRBV5-6,.,CASSLWGLSTEAFF,TGTGCCAGCAGCTTGTGGGGGCTCAGCACTGAAGCTTTCTTT
TRBD1,TRBJ2-1,TRBV14,.,CASSLRQGNEQFF,TGTGCCAGCAGCCTTAGACAGGGCAATGAGCAGTTCTTC
.,TRBJ2-1,TRBV5-8,.,CASSFGGTVLNEQFF,TGTGCCAGCAGCTTTGGGGGGACAGTTCTCAATGAGCAGTTCTTC
.,TRBJ1-6,TRBV7-2,few,CASSQGGVRSNSPLHF,TGTGCCAGCAGCCAAGGGGGGGTGCGGTCTAATTCACCCCTCCACTTT
.,TRBJ1-1,TRBV6-5,.,CASSYSVYAEAFF,TGTGCCAGCAGTTATTCAGTTTACGCTGAAGCTTTCTTT
TRBD1,TRBJ1-6,TRBV14,.,CASSLTGGWSSPLHF,TGTGCCAGCAGCCTCACAGGGGGCTGGAGTTCACCCCTCCACTTT
.,TRBJ1-4,TRBV5-5,.,CASSAVELATNEKLFF,TGTGCCAGCAGCGCCGTCGAACTAGCAACTAATGAAAAACTGTTTTTT
TRBD1,TRBJ1-5,TRBV5-1,.,CASSPGGTGNQPQHF,TGCGCCAGCAGCCCCGGCGGGACAGGTAATCAGCCCCAGCATTTT
.,TRBJ2-2,TRBV5-6,.,CASSLSPGSDTGELFF,TGTGCCAGCAGCTTGTCCCCCGGGTCGGACACCGGGGAGCTGTTTTTT
.,TRBJ1-1,TRBV4-1,.,CASSPLLNTEAFF,TGCGCCAGCAGCCCCCTGCTGAACACTGAAGCTTTCTTT
TRBD2,TRBJ2-1,TRBV7-6,.,CASSLNGGRAGEQFF,TGTGCCAGCAGCTTAAATGGGGGGAGGGCCGGTGAGCAGTTCTTC
TRBD2,TRBJ2-1,TRBV11-1,.,CASSPGTSGNNEQFF,TGTGCCAGCAGCCCCGGGACTAGCGGGAACAATGAGCAGTTCTTC
.,TRBJ1-6,TRBV2,.,CASSEGGTSNSPLHF,TGTGCCAGCAGTGAAGGCGGGACCTCCAATTCACCCCTCCACTTT
.,TRBJ1-4,TRBV7-8,.,CASSLYREATNEKLFF,TGTGCCAGCAGCTTATACAGGGAGGCAACTAATGAAAAACTGTTTTTT
.,TRBJ1-1,TRBV5-1,.,CASSLEGDSEAFF,TGCGCCAGCAGCTTGGAAGGGGACTCTGAAGCTTTCTTT
TRBD1,TRBJ2-1,TRBV7-9,.,CASSLPQDRGPSYNEQFF,TGTGCCAGCAGTCTGCCTCAGGACAGGGGACCCTCCTACAATGAGCAGTTCTTC
.,TRBJ1-2,TRBV11-2,.,CASSFERGGYTF,TGTGCCAGCAGCTTCGAGCGAGGAGGCTACACCTTC
.,TRBJ2-7,TRBV5-6,.,CASSRGHEQYF,TGTGCCAGCAGCCGGGGCCACGAGCAGTACTTC
TRBD1,TRBJ1-2,TRBV2,.,CASSPDRGNGYTF,TGTGCCAGCAGCCCCGACAGGGGAAATGGCTACACCTTC
.,TRBJ2-3,TRBV27,.,CASSLSGITDTQYF,TGTGCCAGCAGTTTATCGGGGATCACAGATACGCAGTATTTT
TRBD1,TRBJ2-1,TRBV27,.,CASSLAGQGIEQFF,TGTGCCAGCAGCCTCGCGGGACAGGGGATTGAGCAGTTCTTC
.,TRBJ2-3,TRBV15,.,CATRISPDEDTQYF,TGTGCCACCAGAATATCCCCCGATGAAGATACGCAGTATTTT
.,TRBJ2-2,TRBV2,.,CASSGAGRDTGELFF,TGTGCCAGCAGTGGCGCCGGGAGAGACACCGGGGAGCTGTTTTTT
.,TRBJ1-4,TRBV6-5,.,CASSYQSVAIEKLFF,TGTGCCAGCAGTTACCAATCGGTGGCAATTGAGAAACTGTTTTTT
.,TRBJ2-5,TRBV5-1,.,CASSPKREEQYF,TGCGCCAGCAGCCCGAAAAGGGAAGAGCAGTACTTC
.,TRBJ2-7,TRBV5-8,few,CASSLTVSYEQYF,TGTGCCAGCAGCTTAACAGTATCCTACGAGCAGTACTTC
.,TRBJ1-3,TRBV11-3,.,CASSPLRGGTIYF,TGTGCCAGCAGCCCCCTCAGAGGGGGGACCATATATTTT
.,TRBJ2-4,TRBV10-2,.,CASSEPDVEAKNIQYF,TGCGCCAGCAGTGAGCCAGACGTGGAAGCCAAAAACATTCAGTACTTC
.,TRBJ2-7,TRBV20-1,few,CSAIAGVEQYF,TGCAGTGCAATAGCAGGGGTTGAGCAGTACTTC
.,TRBJ2-3,TRBV14,.,CASSQDWGRSTDTQYF,TGTGCCAGCAGCCAAGATTGGGGACGGAGCACAGATACGCAGTATTTT